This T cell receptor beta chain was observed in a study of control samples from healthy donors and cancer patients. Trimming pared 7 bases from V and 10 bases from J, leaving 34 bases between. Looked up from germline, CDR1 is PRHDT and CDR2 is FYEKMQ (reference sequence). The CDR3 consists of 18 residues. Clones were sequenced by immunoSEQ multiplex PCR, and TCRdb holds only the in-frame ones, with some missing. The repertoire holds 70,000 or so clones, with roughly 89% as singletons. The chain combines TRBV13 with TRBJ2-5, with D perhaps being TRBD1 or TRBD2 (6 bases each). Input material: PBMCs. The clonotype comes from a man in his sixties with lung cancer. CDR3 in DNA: TGTGCCAGCACGCTGGGGAATAGCGGCCTCCGCTCAGGGGTGAACCAGTACTTC. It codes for CASTLGNSGLRSGVNQYF.